The text below deals with one TCR beta chain. These data belong to a study of blood T cell repertoires in COVID-19. In the original analysis: Estimation of nucleated cell counts relied on the amplification of reference gene primers. Produced via immunoSEQ multiplex PCR; TCRdb's table is partial and in-frame only. D and trimming were read from the DNA, whereas the V and J calls and clone size are those reported in that table. In the table there are more than 250,000 clones, about 90% of which are singletons. The length of the CDR3 is 17 residues. V shed 5 bases and J 0 bases; nucleotides not matched to a gene: 10. Germline V gene lookup returns CDR1 SEHNR and CDR2 FQNEAQ (reference sequence).

The clonotype was recovered from a man between 18 and 35 years old who had recovered from COVID-19. The chain recombines TRBV7-9 with TRBJ2-1; 7 positions agree with TRBD2. Specimen: peripheral blood. This CDR3 reads CASSPPSGTSSYNEQFF. In DNA form, the CDR3 reads TGTGCCAGCAGCCCCCCTAGCGGCACGAGCTCCTACAATGAGCAGTTCTTC.